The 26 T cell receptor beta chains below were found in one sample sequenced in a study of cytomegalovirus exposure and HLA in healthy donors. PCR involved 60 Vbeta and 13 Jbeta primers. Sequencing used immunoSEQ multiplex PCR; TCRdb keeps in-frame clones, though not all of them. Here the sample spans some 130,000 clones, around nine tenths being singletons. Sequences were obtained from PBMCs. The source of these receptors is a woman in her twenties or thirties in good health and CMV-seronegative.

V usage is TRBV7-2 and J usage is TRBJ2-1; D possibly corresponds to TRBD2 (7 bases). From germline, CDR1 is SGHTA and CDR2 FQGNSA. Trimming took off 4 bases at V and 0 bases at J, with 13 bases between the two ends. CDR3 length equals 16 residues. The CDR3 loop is CASSSRGQSSYNEQFF. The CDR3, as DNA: TGTGCCAGCAGCTCGCGGGGGCAGAGCTCCTACAATGAGCAGTTCTTC.

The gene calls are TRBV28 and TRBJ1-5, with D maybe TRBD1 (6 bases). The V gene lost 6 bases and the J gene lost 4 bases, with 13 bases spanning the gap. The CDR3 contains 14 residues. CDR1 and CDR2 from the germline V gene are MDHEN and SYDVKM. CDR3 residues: CASSIGQRNQPQHF. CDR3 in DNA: TGTGCCAGCAGCATCGGACAGCGTAATCAGCCCCAGCATTTT.

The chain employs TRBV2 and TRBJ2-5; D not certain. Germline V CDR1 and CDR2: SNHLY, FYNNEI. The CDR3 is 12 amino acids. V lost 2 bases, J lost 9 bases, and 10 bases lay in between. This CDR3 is CASSEQRGAQYF. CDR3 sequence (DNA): TGTGCCAGCAGTGAACAGCGCGGAGCCCAGTACTTC. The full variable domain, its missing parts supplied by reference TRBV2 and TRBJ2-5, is EPEVTQTPSHQVTQMGQEVILRCVPISNHLYFYWYRQILGQKVEFLVSFYNNEISEKSEIFDDQFSVERPDGSNFTLKIRSTKLEDSAMYFCASSEQRGAQYFGPGTRLLVL.

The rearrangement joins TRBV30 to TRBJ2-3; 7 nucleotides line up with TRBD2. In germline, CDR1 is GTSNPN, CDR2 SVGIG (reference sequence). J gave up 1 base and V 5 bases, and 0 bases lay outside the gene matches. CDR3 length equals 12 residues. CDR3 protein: CAWAGGTDTQYF. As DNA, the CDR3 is TGTGCCTGGGCGGGGGGCACAGATACGCAGTATTTT.

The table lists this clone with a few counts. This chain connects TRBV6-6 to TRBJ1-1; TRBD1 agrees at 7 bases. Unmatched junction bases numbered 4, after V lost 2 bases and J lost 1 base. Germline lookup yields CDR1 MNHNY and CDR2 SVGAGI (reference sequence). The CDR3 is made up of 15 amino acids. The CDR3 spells CASSYPTGRNTEAFF. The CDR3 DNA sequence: TGTGCCAGCAGTTACCCGACAGGGAGGAACACTGAAGCTTTCTTT.

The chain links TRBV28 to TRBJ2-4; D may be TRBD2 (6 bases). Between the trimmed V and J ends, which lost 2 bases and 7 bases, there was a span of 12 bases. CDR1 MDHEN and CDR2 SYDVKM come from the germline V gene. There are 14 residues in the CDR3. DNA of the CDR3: TGTGCCAGCAGTTTAATGGGGACTCGGAACATTCAGTACTTC. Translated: CASSLMGTRNIQYF. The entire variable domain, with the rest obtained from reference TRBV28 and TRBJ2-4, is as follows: DVKVTQSSRYLVKRTGEKVFLECVQDMDHENMFWYRQDPGLGLRLIYFSYDVKMKEKGDIPEGYSVSREKKERFSLILESASTNQTSMYLCASSLMGTRNIQYFGAGTRLSVL.

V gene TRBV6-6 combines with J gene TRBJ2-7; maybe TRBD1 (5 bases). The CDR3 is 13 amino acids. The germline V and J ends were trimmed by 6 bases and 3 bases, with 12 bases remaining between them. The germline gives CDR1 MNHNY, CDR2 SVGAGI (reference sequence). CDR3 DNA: TGTGCCAGCAGCGACAGTAATGTCTACGAGCAGTACTTC. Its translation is CASSDSNVYEQYF.

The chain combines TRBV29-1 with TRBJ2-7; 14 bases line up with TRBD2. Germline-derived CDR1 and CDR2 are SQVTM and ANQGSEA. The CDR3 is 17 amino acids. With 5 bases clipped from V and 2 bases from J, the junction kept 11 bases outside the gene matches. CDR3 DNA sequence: TGCAGCGTTCAAGGACTAGCGGGAGGCGGGATCCCCTACGAGCAGTACTTC. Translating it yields CSVQGLAGGGIPYEQYF.

CDR3 protein: CTSSDPSGGSGSYEQYF. The CDR3 bases are TGCACCAGCAGCGACCCTAGCGGAGGATCTGGCTCCTACGAGCAGTACTTC. This chain links TRBV1 with TRBJ2-7; the DNA was not used to check the table's D call, TRBD2. TRBV1 is recorded as a pseudogene. This CDR3 has 17 residues.

DNA of the CDR3: TGTGCCAGTAGTATCCGGACTAGCGTCACAGATACGCAGTATTTT. Its protein is CASSIRTSVTDTQYF. J is TRBJ2-3 and V is TRBV19; 9 positions match TRBD2. V trimming: 3 bases; J trimming: 2 bases; junction bases outside the gene matches: 3. CDR3 length: 15 amino acids. Germline-derived CDR1 and CDR2 are LNHDA and SQIVND (reference sequence). The variable domain in full, completed from reference TRBV19 and TRBJ2-3, reads DGGITQSPKYLFRKEGQNVTLSCEQNLNHDAMYWYRQDPGQGLRLIYYSQIVNDFQKGDIAEGYSVSREKKESFPLTVTSAQKNPTAFYLCASSIRTSVTDTQYFGPGTRLTVL.

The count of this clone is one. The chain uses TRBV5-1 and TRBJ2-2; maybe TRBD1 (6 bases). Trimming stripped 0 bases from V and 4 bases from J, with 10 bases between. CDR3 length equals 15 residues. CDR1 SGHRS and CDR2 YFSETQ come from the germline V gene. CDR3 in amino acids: CASSLGARGTGELFF. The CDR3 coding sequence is TGCGCCAGCAGCTTGGGGGCCAGGGGCACCGGGGAGCTGTTTTTT.

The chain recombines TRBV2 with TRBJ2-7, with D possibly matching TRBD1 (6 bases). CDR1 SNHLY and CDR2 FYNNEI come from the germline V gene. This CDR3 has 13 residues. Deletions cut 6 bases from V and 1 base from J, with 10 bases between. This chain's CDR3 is CASSYRVSYEQYF. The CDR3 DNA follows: TGTGCCAGCAGCTACAGGGTTTCCTACGAGCAGTACTTC. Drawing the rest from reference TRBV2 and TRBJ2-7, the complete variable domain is EPEVTQTPSHQVTQMGQEVILRCVPISNHLYFYWYRQILGQKVEFLVSFYNNEISEKSEIFDDQFSVERPDGSNFTLKIRSTKLEDSAMYFCASSYRVSYEQYFGPGTRLTVT.

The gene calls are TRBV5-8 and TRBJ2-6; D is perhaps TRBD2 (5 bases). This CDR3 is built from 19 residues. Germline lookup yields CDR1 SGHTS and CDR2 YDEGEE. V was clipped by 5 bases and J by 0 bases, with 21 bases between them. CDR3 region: CASSLRGHTLSSGANVLTF. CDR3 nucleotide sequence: TGTGCCAGCAGTCTCCGGGGTCACACCCTTTCCTCTGGGGCCAACGTCCTGACTTTC.

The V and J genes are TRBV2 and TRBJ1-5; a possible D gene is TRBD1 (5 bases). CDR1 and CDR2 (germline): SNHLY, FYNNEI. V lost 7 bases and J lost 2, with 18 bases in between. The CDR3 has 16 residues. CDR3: CASTERRFRGNQPQHF. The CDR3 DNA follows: TGTGCCAGCACCGAAAGGCGGTTCAGGGGCAATCAGCCCCAGCATTTT.

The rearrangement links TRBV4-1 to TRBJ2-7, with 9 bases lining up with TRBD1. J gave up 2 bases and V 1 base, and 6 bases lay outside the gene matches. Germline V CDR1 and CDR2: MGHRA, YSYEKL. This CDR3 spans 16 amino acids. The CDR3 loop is CASSQGTGTGTYEQYF. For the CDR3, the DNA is TGCGCCAGCAGCCAAGGAACCGGGACAGGGACCTACGAGCAGTACTTC.

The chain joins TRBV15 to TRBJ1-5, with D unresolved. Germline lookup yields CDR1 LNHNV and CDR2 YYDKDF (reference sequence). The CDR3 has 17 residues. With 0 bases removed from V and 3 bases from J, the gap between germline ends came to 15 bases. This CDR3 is CATSRDSGRAFNQPQHF. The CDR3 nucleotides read TGTGCCACCAGCAGAGATAGCGGGAGAGCGTTCAATCAGCCCCAGCATTTT.

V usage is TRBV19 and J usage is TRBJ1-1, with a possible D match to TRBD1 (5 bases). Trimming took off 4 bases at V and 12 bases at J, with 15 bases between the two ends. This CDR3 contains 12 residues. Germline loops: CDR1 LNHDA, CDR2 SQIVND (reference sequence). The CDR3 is CASSTYQGLTFF. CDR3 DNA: TGTGCCAGTAGTACCTACCAGGGTTTAACTTTCTTT. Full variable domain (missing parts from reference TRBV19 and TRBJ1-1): DGGITQSPKYLFRKEGQNVTLSCEQNLNHDAMYWYRQDPGQGLRLIYYSQIVNDFQKGDIAEGYSVSREKKESFPLTVTSAQKNPTAFYLCASSTYQGLTFFGQGTRLTVV.

The CDR3 coding sequence is TGTGCCAGTAGTCCTCTAGCGTTGAGCACAGATACGCAGTATTTT. This gives the protein CASSPLALSTDTQYF. J is TRBJ2-3 and V is TRBV19; D might be TRBD2 (6 bases). Per the germline V gene, CDR1 is LNHDA and CDR2 is SQIVND (reference sequence). The CDR3 has 15 amino acids. The V gene lost 5 bases and the J gene lost 0 bases, with 12 bases spanning the gap.

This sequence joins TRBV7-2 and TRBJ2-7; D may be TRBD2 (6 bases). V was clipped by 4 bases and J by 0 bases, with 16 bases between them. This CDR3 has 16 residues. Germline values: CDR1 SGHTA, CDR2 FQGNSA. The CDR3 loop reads CASSSTGLRSSYEQYF. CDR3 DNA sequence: TGTGCCAGCAGCTCCACGGGACTTAGGAGCTCCTACGAGCAGTACTTC. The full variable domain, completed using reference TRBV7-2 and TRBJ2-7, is GAGVSQSPSNKVTEKGKDVELRCDPISGHTALYWYRQSLGQGLEFLIYFQGNSAPDKSGLPSDRFSAERTGGSVSTLTIQRTQQEDSAVYLCASSSTGLRSSYEQYFGPGTRLTVT.

The CDR3 bases are TGTGCCAGCAGCCCGACCGCGGGTTCCTATGGCTACACCTTC. Its protein product is CASSPTAGSYGYTF. This chain uses TRBV7-3 with TRBJ1-2; D gene uncertain. The germline CDR1 and CDR2 sequences are SGHTA and FQGTGA. The CDR3 contains 14 residues. Trimming removed 5 bases at V and 4 bases at J, with 14 bases between.

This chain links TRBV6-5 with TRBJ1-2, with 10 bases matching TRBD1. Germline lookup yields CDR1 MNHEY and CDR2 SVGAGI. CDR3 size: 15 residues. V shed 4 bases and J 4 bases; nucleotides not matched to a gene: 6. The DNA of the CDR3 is TGTGCCAGCAGTTCCACCGGGACAGGGGTCTATGGCTACACCTTC. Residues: CASSSTGTGVYGYTF.

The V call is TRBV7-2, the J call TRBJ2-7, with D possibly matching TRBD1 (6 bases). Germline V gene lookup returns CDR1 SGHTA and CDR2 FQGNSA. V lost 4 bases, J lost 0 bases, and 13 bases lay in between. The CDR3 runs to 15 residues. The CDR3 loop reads CASSSQTGSSYEQYF. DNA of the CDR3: TGTGCCAGCAGCTCCCAGACAGGCAGCTCCTACGAGCAGTACTTC.

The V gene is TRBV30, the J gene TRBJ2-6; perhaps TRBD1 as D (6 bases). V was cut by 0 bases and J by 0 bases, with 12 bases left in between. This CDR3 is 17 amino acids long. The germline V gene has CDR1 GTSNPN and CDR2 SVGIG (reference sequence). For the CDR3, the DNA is TGTGCCTGGAGTGTGGGGACATTCCGCTCTGGGGCCAACGTCCTGACTTTC. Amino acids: CAWSVGTFRSGANVLTF.

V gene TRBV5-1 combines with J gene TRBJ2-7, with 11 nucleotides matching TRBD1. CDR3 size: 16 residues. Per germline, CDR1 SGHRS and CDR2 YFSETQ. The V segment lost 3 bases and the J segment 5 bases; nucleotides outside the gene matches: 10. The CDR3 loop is CASSSIPGQGEHEQYF. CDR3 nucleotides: TGCGCCAGCAGCTCCATCCCGGGACAGGGGGAACACGAGCAGTACTTC.

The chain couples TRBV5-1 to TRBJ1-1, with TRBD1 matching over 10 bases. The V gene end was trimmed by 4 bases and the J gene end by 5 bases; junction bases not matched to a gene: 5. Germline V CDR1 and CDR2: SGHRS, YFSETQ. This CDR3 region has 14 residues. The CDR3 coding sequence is TGCGCCAGCAGCCCGACAGGGGGCTTTACTGAAGCTTTCTTT. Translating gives CASSPTGGFTEAFF.

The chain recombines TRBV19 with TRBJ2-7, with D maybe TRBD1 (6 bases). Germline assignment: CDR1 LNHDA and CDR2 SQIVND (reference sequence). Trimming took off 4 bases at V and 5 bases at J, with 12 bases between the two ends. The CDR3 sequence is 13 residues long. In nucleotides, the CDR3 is TGTGCCAGTAGTAAGGAGGACAGACACGAGCAGTACTTC. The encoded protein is CASSKEDRHEQYF.